This T cell receptor beta chain was observed in a study of human T cells and chemical hapten exposure. Across the whole study: Researchers reported sensitizing a roughly 2 cm by roughly 2 cm upper inner arm skin site with 2% DPC.

Concerning this clonotype itself: As yet, its antigen is unknown.

The time point here: patch test 1, 2 weeks after DPC sensitization. Treatment denoted: therapeutic diphenylcyclopropenone sensitization with weekly scalp DPC. Sequencing started from total RNA isolated from unfractionated whole blood. The CDR3 runs to 17 residues. Trimming cost V 0 bases and J 1 base, with 15 bases left between them. The germline CDR1 and CDR2 sequences are SGHTA and FQGTGA. TCRdb reprocessed the RACE reads with MiXCR, giving one entry per CDR3 protein. The sample shows 79,000 or so distinct CDR3 sequences, 25% to 40% of them seen only once. The study's findings and limits: Significantly more large CDR3 similarity clusters were formed by expanded TCRs than by controls.

The specimen comprised whole blood, sampled in connection with sensitization to the hapten diphenylcyclopropenone (DPC). The sequence was obtained from a man aged 40-49 years with alopecia areata. Some clones in this sample may be carry-over from other donors' samples. The V call is TRBV7-3, the J call TRBJ1-1; perhaps TRBD1 as D (6 bases). Written as DNA, the CDR3 is TGTGCCAGCAGCTTAACGAGCCAGGGGTTGGGGAACACTGAAGCTTTCTTT. Its translation is CASSLTSQGLGNTEAFF.